The present entry profiles one T cell receptor (beta chain) with its context. Trimming stripped 1 base from V and 6 bases from J, with 9 bases between. In germline, CDR1 is MGHDK, CDR2 SYGVNS. This CDR3 comprises 14 residues. Profiled with immunoSEQ multiplex PCR; TCRdb holds only in-frame clones, not every one. The table lists 20,000 or so clones, 80% to 95% of them singletons. The sample originates from a study of graft-versus-host responses after intestinal transplantation. The material sequenced was PBMCs, taken approximately 56 weeks after transplant. This TCR was recovered from a human patient who received an intestinal transplant, so some T cells may come from the graft donor. V and J are TRBV25-1 and TRBJ2-2; D is uncertain. The chain's CDR3 is CASSESWKAGELFF. The CDR3 DNA is TGTGCCAGCAGTGAATCTTGGAAGGCCGGGGAGCTGTTTTTT.